The clone carrying this T cell receptor beta chain has a handful of counts. Antigen specificity is unknown. Researchers amplified the TCR beta CDR3 regions from RNA transcripts. With the HTBI primer set, the TCR CDR3 went through a first round of RT-PCR. MiXCR was run by TCRdb on the multiplex PCR reads, yielding one entry per CDR3 protein. The sample lists around 420,000 distinct CDR3 sequences, roughly an eighth occurring once. The data were obtained in a study of T cells in Graves' hyperthyroidism and ophthalmopathy. Whole-study results and caveats: It was a median around 6 months before onset that the model predicted ophthalmopathy. Clonotypes that were expanded in thyroid above 0.001 mostly appeared in blood too.

Exclusion of patients followed from uncontrolled infection, other autoimmune disease, pregnancy or lactation. This CDR3 spans 15 amino acids. V lost 4 bases to trimming and J lost 5 bases, with 15 bases between them. Looked up from germline, CDR1 is LGHNA and CDR2 is YSLEER. This clonotype was sampled from a woman under 30 with Graves' hyperthyroidism. The chain employs TRBV4-3 and TRBJ2-1, with D tentatively TRBD2 (6 bases). The sequenced sample was blood. The CDR3, as DNA: TGCGCCAGCAGCCTCACTGGGCCGGGGGACAATGAGCAGTTCTTC. It codes for CASSLTGPGDNEQFF.